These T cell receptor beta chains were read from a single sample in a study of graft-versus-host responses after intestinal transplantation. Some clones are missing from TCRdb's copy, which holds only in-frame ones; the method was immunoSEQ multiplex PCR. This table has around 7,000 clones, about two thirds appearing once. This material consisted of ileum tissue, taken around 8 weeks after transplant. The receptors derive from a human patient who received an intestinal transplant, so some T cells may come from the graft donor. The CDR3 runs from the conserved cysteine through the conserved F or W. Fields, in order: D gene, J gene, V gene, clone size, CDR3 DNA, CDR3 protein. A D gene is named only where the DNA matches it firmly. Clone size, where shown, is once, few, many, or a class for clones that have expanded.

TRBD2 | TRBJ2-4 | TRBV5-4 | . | TGTGCCAGCAGCTTGGCCCTGGAGCGGGGGCTAGCCAAAAACATTCAGTACTTC | CASSLALERGLAKNIQYF
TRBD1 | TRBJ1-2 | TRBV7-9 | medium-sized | TGTGCCAGCAGCCCCGGACAGGGAGCACGCTATGGCTACACCTTC | CASSPGQGARYGYTF
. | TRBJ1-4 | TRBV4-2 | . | TGTGCCAGCAGCCAAGAGGGGCCGGATTTACATAATGAAAAACTGTTTTTT | CASSQEGPDLHNEKLFF
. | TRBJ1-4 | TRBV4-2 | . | TGTGCCAGCAGCCAAGTTCCCACAGGGAAAGTAAATGAAAAACTGTTTTTT | CASSQVPTGKVNEKLFF
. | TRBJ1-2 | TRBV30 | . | TGTGCCTGGAACAGGGACCCTATCTATGGCTACACCTTC | CAWNRDPIYGYTF
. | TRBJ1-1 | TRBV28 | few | TGTGCCAGCAGTCTTTTAGGGGGTGGGTACAACACTGAAGCTTTCTTT | CASSLLGGGYNTEAFF
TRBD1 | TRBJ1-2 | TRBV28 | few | TGTGCCAGCAGTTTCGGACAGGCCTTCTATGGCTACACCTTC | CASSFGQAFYGYTF
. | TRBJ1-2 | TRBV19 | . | TGTGCCAGTAGTATATCAGGTCCTGGCTACACCTTC | CASSISGPGYTF
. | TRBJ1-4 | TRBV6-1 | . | TGTGCCAGCCGTCCGGCGGGGGAAAAACTGTTTTTT | CASRPAGEKLFF
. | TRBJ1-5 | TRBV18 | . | TGTGCCAGCTCACCTATTAATCAGCCCCAGCATTTT | CASSPINQPQHF
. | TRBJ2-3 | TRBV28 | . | TGTGCCAGCAGACATTTGGCAGGGAAATCAGATACGCAGTATTTT | CASRHLAGKSDTQYF
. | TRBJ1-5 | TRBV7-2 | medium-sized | TGTGCCAGCAGCTCCGACAGGAATCAGCCCCAGCATTTT | CASSSDRNQPQHF
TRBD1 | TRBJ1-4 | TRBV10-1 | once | TGCGCCAGCAGTCAAGGGACAGGGAAAAATGAAAAACTGTTTTTT | CASSQGTGKNEKLFF
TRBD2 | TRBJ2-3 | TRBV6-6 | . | TGTGCCAGCAGTCCCGGGACTAGCTACACAGATACGCAGTATTTT | CASSPGTSYTDTQYF